This T cell receptor (beta chain) was documented in a study of tumor and adjacent non-tumor tissue in lung cancer. About the research overall: On average, productive TCRbeta reads reached about 4.2 million per sample.

TCRbeta libraries were built with three rounds of nested PCR, modified from ARM-PCR. One entry per CDR3 protein results from TCRdb running MiXCR on the multiplex PCR reads. The table records fewer than 150,000 distinct CDR3 sequences, roughly 70% of them present only once. Germline V lookup: CDR1 MNHNS, CDR2 SASEGT. This CDR3 is built from 15 residues. J was trimmed by 7 bases and V by 2 bases; bases with no gene match: 4. The sample holds a few counts of this clonotype. No cell sorting was done before RNA was extracted from the tissue. Sequencing was done on a sample of lung tumor tissue. The origin of this receptor is a man aged 60 to 75 with small cell lung cancer. This chain connects TRBV6-1 to TRBJ1-6; 8 nucleotides align to TRBD1. Here the CDR3 DNA reads TGTGCCAGCAGTGAACTAGGGGACAGGAATTCACCCCTCCACTTT. As protein: CASSELGDRNSPLHF.